This T cell receptor (beta chain) was documented in a study of T cells after yellow fever vaccination. On the study more broadly: When fractions had low cell numbers, they were prepared with SMART-Seq v4 Ultra Low Input.

Study-level points and caveats: A minor fraction of clonotypes spanned both CD4 and CD8 compartments. A faster peak, day 5 versus 15, was reached by the weaker secondary response.

Germline CDR1 reads LGHDT; CDR2 reads YNNKEL (reference sequence). The germline V and J ends were trimmed by 0 bases and 8 bases, with 9 bases remaining between them. The CDR3 has 13 amino acids. This clonotype was counted many times. Its target is not known. TCR cDNA was made by 5'RACE template switching, adding a universal primer site and UMIs. TCRdb reprocessed the 5' RACE reads with MiXCR, giving one entry per CDR3 protein. The data contain approximately 160,000 distinct CDR3 sequences, about 6% of them singletons. The TCR originated in a man aged 18 to 30 who received the YFV17D yellow fever vaccine. The chain carries TRBV3-1 and TRBJ2-3; no firm D call. The specimen was CD4+ T cells sorted from PBMCs, collected on the day of the first yellow fever vaccination. The CDR3 DNA sequence: TGTGCCAGCAGCCAAGATAAGGTAGCTACGCAGTATTTT. Its protein product is CASSQDKVATQYF.